The 25 T cell receptor beta chains below were found in one sample sequenced in a study of post-analysis software for immune sequencing data. Unique molecular identifiers were built into the TCR beta cDNA libraries. TCRdb called the PCR reads again in MiXCR, with one record for every CDR3 protein. The top ten clones hold roughly 5.2% of a sample with about 770,000 distinct CDR3 sequences, more than 45% of them seen once. Study-level findings and limits: Included in a set of about five TRBV segments more frequent in patients than controls were TRBV5-6, TRBV5-1 and TRBV20-1.

These receptors have no known antigen. The sequenced material came from blood. These receptors all come from a girl aged 10-17 years with multiple sclerosis.

The rearrangement links TRBV4-3 to TRBJ2-2, with a weak D call TRBD1 (6 bases). Trimming removed 0 bases at V and 5 bases at J, with 10 bases between. This CDR3 has 15 residues. Looked up from germline, CDR1 is LGHNA and CDR2 is YSLEER. CDR3 residues: CASSQEGQGTGELFF. The CDR3 DNA is TGCGCCAGCAGCCAAGAGGGTCAGGGGACCGGGGAGCTGTTTTTT.

This clonotype was detected only a few times. The chain recombines TRBV28 with TRBJ2-1, with no clear D. Per germline, CDR1 MDHEN and CDR2 SYDVKM. The V end lost 8 bases, the J end lost 3 bases, and 5 bases lay between the germline ends. This CDR3 has 11 residues. The CDR3 DNA is TGTGCCAGCCTTTACTACAATGAGCAGTTCTTC. This sequence encodes CASLYYNEQFF.

The chain employs TRBV19 and TRBJ2-7; TRBD2 is a possible D gene (6 bases). V lost 6 bases, J lost 6 bases, and 12 bases lay in between. In germline, CDR1 is LNHDA, CDR2 SQIVND (reference sequence). The CDR3 runs to 12 residues. CDR3 bases: TGTGCCAGTAGGACTAGTTGGGGCGAGCAGTACTTC. Translated: CASRTSWGEQYF. The complete variable domain, with remaining parts taken from reference TRBV19 and TRBJ2-7, reads DGGITQSPKYLFRKEGQNVTLSCEQNLNHDAMYWYRQDPGQGLRLIYYSQIVNDFQKGDIAEGYSVSREKKESFPLTVTSAQKNPTAFYLCASRTSWGEQYFGPGTRLTVT.

This chain connects TRBV18 to TRBJ1-4; no definite D call. The germline gives CDR1 KGHSH, CDR2 LQKENI. The CDR3 extends over 14 amino acids. V lost 3 bases and J 1 base, leaving 6 bases between the germline ends. The CDR3 protein is CASSPLVTNEKLFF. CDR3 DNA: TGTGCCAGCTCACCGCTGGTAACTAATGAAAAACTGTTTTTT.

The sample holds a few counts of this clonotype. This rearrangement joins TRBV7-9 to TRBJ2-7; maybe TRBD2 (6 bases). The closer fit of TRBJ2-5 to the DNA end suggests the J call may be wrong. CDR1 and CDR2 from the germline V gene are SEHNR and FQNEAQ (reference sequence). The CDR3 spans 13 residues. The CDR3 reads CASSTLARETQYF. DNA of the CDR3: TGTGCCAGCAGCACACTAGCTCGAGAGACCCAGTACTTC.

This sequence joins TRBV9 and TRBJ2-4; 9 positions match TRBD2. Germline values: CDR1 SGDLS, CDR2 YYNGEE. This CDR3 is built from 15 residues. The junction had 2 bases not matched to a gene; V was cut back by 4 bases and J by 0 bases. CDR3 loop: CASSPSGTAKNIQYF. The CDR3 DNA reads TGTGCCAGCAGCCCTAGCGGGACAGCCAAAAACATTCAGTACTTC.

The CDR3 loop reads CASSRPRMSNTEAFF. The CDR3 DNA is TGTGCCAGCAGCAGACCGCGTATGTCGAACACTGAAGCTTTCTTT. This chain uses TRBV21-1 with TRBJ1-1. TRBV21-1 counts as a pseudogene. CDR3 length equals 15 residues.

V is TRBV10-3 and J is TRBJ2-5; 8 bases are a match to TRBD2. The CDR3 length is 17 residues. The V segment lost 0 bases and the J segment 1 base; nucleotides outside the gene matches: 7. CDR1 and CDR2 from the germline V gene are ENHRY and SYGVKD. In nucleotides, the CDR3 is TGTGCCATCAGTGAGTCGACAGCTAGCGGGTTCCAAGAGACCCAGTACTTC. Protein product: CAISESTASGFQETQYF.

This chain joins TRBV12-3 or TRBV12-4 and TRBJ2-7; D remains ambiguous. The length of the CDR3 is 16 residues. Deletions cut 5 bases from V and 2 bases from J, with 19 bases between. The CDR3 loop reads CASSRRISRVAYEQYF. The CDR3 DNA reads TGTGCCAGCAGTCGCCGAATCTCCCGGGTAGCCTACGAGCAGTACTTC.

There are a few counts of this clonotype. V gene TRBV7-2 combines with J gene TRBJ1-2; D is uncertain. The CDR3 has 12 amino acids. CDR1 SGHTA and CDR2 FQGNSA come from the germline V gene. Between the trimmed V and J ends, which lost 5 bases and 8 bases, there was a span of 12 bases. CDR3 DNA: TGTGCCAGCAGCCCCCCGGCTGTCGGCTACACCTTC. This encodes CASSPPAVGYTF.

In this sample, this clonotype turned up once. The CDR3 here is CASSARDRGSGETQFF. In nucleotides, the CDR3 is TGTGCCAGCAGCGCCCGGGACAGGGGGTCTGGTGAGACCCAGTTCTTC. The rearrangement links TRBV11-1 to TRBJ2-1; 11 bases are shared with TRBD1. The V gene end was trimmed by 5 bases and the J gene end by 13 bases; junction bases not matched to a gene: 16. CDR1 and CDR2 from the germline V gene are SGHAT and FQDESV (reference sequence). The CDR3 extends over 16 amino acids.

The rearrangement uses TRBV10-3 and TRBJ2-3, with TRBD2 identical over 12 bases. With V trimmed by 0 bases and J by 6 bases, 7 bases remained unmatched. The germline CDR1 and CDR2 sequences are ENHRY and SYGVKD. The CDR3 is 17 residues long. The CDR3 DNA follows: TGTGCCATCAGTGAGTCGTCTAGCGGGAGGGCCGGGGATACGCAGTATTTT. This gives the protein CAISESSSGRAGDTQYF.

This chain uses TRBV7-2 with TRBJ1-2, with D hard to call. Germline CDR1 reads SGHTA; CDR2 reads FQGNSA. V was shortened by 5 bases and J by 7 bases, with 11 bases between the two germline ends. The CDR3 totals 12 residues. As DNA, the CDR3 is TGTGCCAGCAGCCTCCTCGACGGTGGCTACACCTTC. This gives the protein CASSLLDGGYTF.

The chain is built from TRBV9 and TRBJ2-7, with TRBD2 as a possible D gene (6 bases). CDR1 and CDR2 from the germline V gene are SGDLS and YYNGEE. The CDR3 has 15 amino acids. Trimming pared 0 bases from V and 6 bases from J, leaving 16 bases between. The chain's CDR3 is CASSVVPGEQGEQYF. DNA for the CDR3: TGTGCCAGCAGCGTAGTGCCGGGAGAGCAGGGCGAGCAGTACTTC.

The chain has TRBV4-2 and TRBJ2-7, with 7 bases matching TRBD2. Per germline, CDR1 LGHNA and CDR2 YNFKEQ. Trimming removed 4 bases from V and 3 bases from J; junction bases left unmatched: 21. The CDR3 loop spans 19 amino acids. The CDR3 region is CASSLTPSPVAGRGYEQYF. CDR3 DNA: TGTGCCAGCAGCCTGACTCCCTCCCCGGTAGCGGGTAGAGGCTACGAGCAGTACTTC.

This clonotype has only a few counts. The gene calls are TRBV29-1 and TRBJ1-2; the D is unclear. From germline, CDR1 is SQVTM and CDR2 ANQGSEA. CDR3 length: 10 residues. V lost 4 bases and J 8 bases, leaving 8 bases between the germline ends. The CDR3 bases are TGCAGCGTTGGATATGCGGGCTACACCTTC. Its translation is CSVGYAGYTF.

The chain has TRBV30 and TRBJ2-7; D perhaps matches TRBD1 (6 bases). Deletions cut 0 bases from V and 1 base from J, with 13 bases between. The germline V gene has CDR1 GTSNPN and CDR2 SVGIG (reference sequence). The CDR3 length is 15 residues. CDR3 sequence reads: CAWSVTGQKSYEQYF. CDR3 DNA: TGTGCCTGGAGTGTAACCGGACAGAAGTCCTACGAGCAGTACTTC.

Worth noting for this clonotype: Germline and junction disagree at one end, which may indicate a read error. The chain uses TRBV5-5 and TRBJ2-3, with D maybe TRBD2 (6 bases). Germline CDR1 SGHKS, CDR2 YYEKEE (reference sequence). This CDR3 is 11 amino acids long. The CDR3 sequence is CPSSTGIAEYF. CDR3 DNA: TGTCCCAGCAGCACGGGAATAGCGGAGTATTTT.

The rearrangement uses TRBV12-3 or TRBV12-4 and TRBJ1-5; 8 nucleotides match TRBD1. V was pared by 1 base and J by 6 bases, with 5 bases of the junction left unmatched. This CDR3 contains 15 residues. CDR3 protein: CASSLGSGGGQPQHF. CDR3 nucleotides: TGTGCCAGCAGTTTAGGGTCAGGGGGCGGTCAGCCCCAGCATTTT.

The chain employs TRBV2 and TRBJ2-5; D gene unclear. Trimming removed 9 bases at V and 5 bases at J, with 19 bases between. Per the germline V gene, CDR1 is SNHLY and CDR2 is FYNNEI. The length of the CDR3 is 14 residues. Here the CDR3 DNA reads TGTGCCAGTTGGGGTCAAAGCCCTCGGGAGACCCAGTACTTC. Amino acids: CASWGQSPRETQYF.

V is TRBV7-2 and J is TRBJ2-7; the match to TRBD2 covers 7 bases. The CDR3 runs 15 residues. J lost 7 bases, V lost 4 bases, and 13 bases had no gene match. In germline, CDR1 is SGHTA, CDR2 FQGNSA. The CDR3 spells CASSSAALSGTEQYF. The CDR3 DNA reads as TGTGCCAGCAGCTCCGCAGCTTTGAGCGGGACGGAGCAGTACTTC.

The rearrangement uses TRBV20-1 and TRBJ1-4; no definite D call. CDR1 is DFQATT, CDR2 SNEGSKA, per germline (reference sequence). V was shortened by 3 bases and J by 5 bases, with 10 bases between the two germline ends. The CDR3 is 13 residues long. CDR3 in amino acids: CSASPGTNEKLFF. The CDR3, as DNA: TGCAGTGCTAGCCCAGGTACCAATGAAAAACTGTTTTTT.

The J gene is TRBJ1-2, the V gene TRBV28, with D unresolved. The germline V and J ends were trimmed by 7 bases and 4 bases, with 13 bases remaining between them. Germline V CDR1 and CDR2: MDHEN, SYDVKM. CDR3 length equals 13 residues. CDR3: CASTPDGFYGYTF. DNA of the CDR3: TGTGCCAGCACCCCGGATGGGTTCTATGGCTACACCTTC.

As DNA, the CDR3 is TGTGCCACCAGCAGAGACCAGGGGACCCAGCATTTT. Translating it yields CATSRDQGTQHF. The chain carries TRBV15 and TRBJ1-5; D is perhaps TRBD1 (6 bases). The germline V gene encodes CDR1 LNHNV and CDR2 YYDKDF (reference sequence). The CDR3 has 12 residues. Trimming took 0 bases from V and 11 from J, leaving 8 bases between them.

V usage is TRBV29-1 and J usage is TRBJ1-1; the D is unclear. Trimming stripped 5 bases from V and 0 bases from J, with 13 bases between. This CDR3 comprises 14 residues. The germline V gene encodes CDR1 SQVTM and CDR2 ANQGSEA. The CDR3 nucleotides read TGCAGCGTTTCCCCAACACTCATGAACACTGAAGCTTTCTTT. Protein: CSVSPTLMNTEAFF.